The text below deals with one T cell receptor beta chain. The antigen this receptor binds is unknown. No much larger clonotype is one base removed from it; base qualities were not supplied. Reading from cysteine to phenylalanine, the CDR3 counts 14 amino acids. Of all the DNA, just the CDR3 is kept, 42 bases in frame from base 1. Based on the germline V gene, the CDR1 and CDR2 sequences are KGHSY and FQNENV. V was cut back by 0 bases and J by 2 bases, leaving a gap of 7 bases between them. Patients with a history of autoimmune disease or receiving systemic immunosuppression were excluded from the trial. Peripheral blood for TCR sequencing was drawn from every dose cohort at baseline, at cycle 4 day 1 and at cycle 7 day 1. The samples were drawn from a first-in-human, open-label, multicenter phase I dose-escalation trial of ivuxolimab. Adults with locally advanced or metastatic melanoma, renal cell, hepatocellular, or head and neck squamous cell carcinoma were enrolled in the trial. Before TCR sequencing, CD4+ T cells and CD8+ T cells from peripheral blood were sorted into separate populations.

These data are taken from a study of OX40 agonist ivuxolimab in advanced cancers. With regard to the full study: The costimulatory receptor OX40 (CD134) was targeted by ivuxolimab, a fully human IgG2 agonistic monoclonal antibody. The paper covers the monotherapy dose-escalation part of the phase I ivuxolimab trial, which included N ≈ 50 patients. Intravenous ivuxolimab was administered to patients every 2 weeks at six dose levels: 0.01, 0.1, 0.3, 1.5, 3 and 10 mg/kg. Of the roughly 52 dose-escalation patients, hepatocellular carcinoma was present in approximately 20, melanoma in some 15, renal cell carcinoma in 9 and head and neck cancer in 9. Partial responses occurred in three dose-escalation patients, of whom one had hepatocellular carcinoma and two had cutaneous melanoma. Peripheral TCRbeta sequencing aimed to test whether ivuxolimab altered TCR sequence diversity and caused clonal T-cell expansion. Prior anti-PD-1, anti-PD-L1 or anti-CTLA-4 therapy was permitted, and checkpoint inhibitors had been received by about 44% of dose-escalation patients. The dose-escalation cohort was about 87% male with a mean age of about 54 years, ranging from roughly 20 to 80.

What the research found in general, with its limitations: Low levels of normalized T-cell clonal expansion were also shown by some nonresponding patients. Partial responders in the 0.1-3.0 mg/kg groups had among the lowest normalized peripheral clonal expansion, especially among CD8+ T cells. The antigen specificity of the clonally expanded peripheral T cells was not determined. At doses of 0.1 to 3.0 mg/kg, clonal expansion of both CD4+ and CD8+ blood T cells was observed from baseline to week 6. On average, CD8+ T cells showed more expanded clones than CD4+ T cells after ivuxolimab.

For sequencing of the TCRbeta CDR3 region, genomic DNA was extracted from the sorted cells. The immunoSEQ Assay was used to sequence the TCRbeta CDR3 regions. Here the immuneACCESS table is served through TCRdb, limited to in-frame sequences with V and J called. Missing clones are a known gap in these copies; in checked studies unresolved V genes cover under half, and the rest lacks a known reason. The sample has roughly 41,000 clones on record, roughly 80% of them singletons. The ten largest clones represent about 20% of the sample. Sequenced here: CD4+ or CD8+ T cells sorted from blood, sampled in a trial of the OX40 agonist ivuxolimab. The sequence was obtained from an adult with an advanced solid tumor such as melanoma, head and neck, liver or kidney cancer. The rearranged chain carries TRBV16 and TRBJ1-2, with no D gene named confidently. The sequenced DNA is TGTGCCAGCAGCCAATCTGCAGGCAACTATGGCTACACCTTC. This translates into CASSQSAGNYGYTF.